The source of this T cell receptor beta chain is a study of cytomegalovirus exposure and HLA in healthy donors. Study as a whole: A prior analysis found around 110 million unique TCR beta sequences from approximately 190 million T cells.

It was with 60 Vbeta and 13 Jbeta primers that the PCR ran. Assay: immunoSEQ multiplex PCR; the TCRdb copy retains only in-frame clones and omits some. The sample lists approximately 120,000 clones, approximately 87% occurring once. Germline V gene data show CDR1 as MRHNA and CDR2 as SNTAGT. Trimming pared 5 bases from V and 0 bases from J, leaving 7 bases between. The length of the CDR3 is 13 residues. Findings of the study overall: Follow-up analysis later connected one missense variant in DCLRE1C with trimming of TCR beta V- and J-genes. Judged likely to be a sequencing artifact was a cluster of highly shared sequence variants.

In the case of this clone: Antigen specificity is unknown.

This sequence was found in a man aged 18 to 29 in good health and CMV-seropositive. The chain links TRBV6-4 to TRBJ1-1, with D unresolved. Sequencing input: PBMCs. CDR3 region: CASSTDMNTEAFF. In nucleotides, the CDR3 is TGTGCCAGCAGTACAGACATGAACACTGAAGCTTTCTTT.